Below, 29 T cell receptor beta chains from the same sample are listed, as sequenced in a study of regulatory T cells in long-lasting Graves disease. Through Arm-PCR of CDR3 regions and iRepertoire HTBI primers, TCR beta libraries were built. TCRdb redid the calling of the multiplex PCR reads with MiXCR, one entry per CDR3 protein. The sample has 400,000 to 500,000 distinct CDR3 sequences, over 12% seen once. This sample's time point: newly diagnosed GD, antithyroid drugs for less than 3 months. RNA from PBMCs was the source of the TCR library. The sample also formed part of further work on T cells in Graves' hyperthyroidism and ophthalmopathy.

The sample in question was peripheral blood mononuclear cells (PBMCs), obtained at new diagnosis, from a patient treated with antithyroid drugs. The receptors originated from a woman in her thirties or forties with Graves disease.

Points on this clonotype: This is likely an artifact of a read error, given a far larger clone one base away. The rearrangement uses TRBV6-2 or TRBV6-3 and TRBJ1-1; 10 nucleotides agree with TRBD1. The CDR3 is 15 residues long. Germline V lookup: CDR1 MNHEY, CDR2 SVGEGT. DNA for the CDR3: TGTGCCAGCAGCAATTTCGGACAGGGGGGACCTGAAGCTTCCTTT. Protein: CASSNFGQGGPEASF.

This clonotype appeared a few times. The V call is TRBV20-1, the J call TRBJ2-4, with a tentative D call TRBD1 (6 bases). Trimming removed 0 bases at V and 0 bases at J, with 9 bases between. The CDR3 contains 15 residues. CDR1 DFQATT and CDR2 SNEGSKA come from the germline V gene (reference sequence). CDR3 in DNA: TGCAGTGCTAGAGATGGGACAATAGCCAAAAACATTCAGTACTTC. This translates into CSARDGTIAKNIQYF.

As regards this clonotype: A much larger clone sits a single nucleotide away, making a read error possible. The chain carries TRBV5-5 and TRBJ2-2; TRBD2 agrees at 10 bases. The CDR3 sequence is 16 residues long. The trim removed 5 bases at V and 3 bases at J, leaving 7 bases unmatched. Germline CDR1 is SGHKS and CDR2 is YYEKEE (reference sequence). The CDR3 here is CASRILGLADTGELFF. The CDR3 DNA is TGTGCCAGCAGAATCCTAGGACTAGCGGACACCGGGGAGCTGTTTTTT.

The table lists this clonotype with many counts. The chain couples TRBV18 to TRBJ1-5; D may be TRBD1 (6 bases). Per the germline V gene, CDR1 is KGHSH and CDR2 is LQKENI. V was trimmed by 3 bases and J by 5 bases, leaving 14 bases between them. CDR3 size: 15 residues. The CDR3 sequence: CASSPQANRDQPQHF. In DNA form, the CDR3 reads TGTGCCAGCTCACCTCAGGCCAACAGGGATCAGCCCCAGCATTTT.

This chain links TRBV5-1 with TRBJ1-4, with unresolved D. V was cut by 0 bases and J by 14 bases, with 20 bases left in between. The CDR3 consists of 15 residues. Germline values: CDR1 SGHRS, CDR2 YFSETQ. In nucleotides, the CDR3 is TGCGCCAGCAGCTTGGACCGGCTGGCGGGGAATCTGCTGTTTTTT. Encoded protein: CASSLDRLAGNLLFF.

This clonotype showed up many times. V gene TRBV9 combines with J gene TRBJ1-1; 7 bases agree with TRBD1. CDR3 length: 15 residues. V lost 3 bases and J lost 2; bases outside the gene matches: 7. Per the germline V gene, CDR1 is SGDLS and CDR2 is YYNGEE. CDR3 DNA sequence: TGTGCCAGCAGCGCGAGGACAGGCCGAAACACTGAAGCTTTCTTT. Its protein is CASSARTGRNTEAFF.

The rearrangement links TRBV7-2 to TRBJ1-4, with a tentative D call TRBD1 (5 bases). The CDR3 has 14 residues. Trimming took off 1 base at V and 5 bases at J, with 8 bases between the two ends. The germline gives CDR1 SGHTA, CDR2 FQGNSA. The CDR3 loop is CASSLGAGNEKLFF. The CDR3 DNA reads as TGTGCCAGCAGCTTAGGGGCAGGGAATGAAAAACTGTTTTTT.

This clonotype was counted at least ten times. The gene calls are TRBV10-3 and TRBJ2-5, with TRBD2 matching 7 bases. Germline V lookup: CDR1 ENHRY, CDR2 SYGVKD. The CDR3 spans 15 residues. The J segment lost 5 bases and the V segment lost 3 bases, leaving 9 bases of the junction unmatched. The CDR3 spells CAISDSQGGSETQYF. The CDR3 DNA sequence: TGTGCCATCAGTGACTCTCAGGGAGGGTCGGAGACCCAGTACTTC.

V and J are TRBV29-1 and TRBJ1-5, with 7 bases identical to TRBD1. There are 13 residues in the CDR3. Germline V gene lookup returns CDR1 SQVTM and CDR2 ANQGSEA. The V segment lost 5 bases and the J segment 3 bases; nucleotides outside the gene matches: 4. The CDR3 loop is CSVRDRDNQPQHF. The CDR3 region has the DNA TGCAGCGTTAGAGACAGGGACAATCAGCCCCAGCATTTT.

This clonotype was seen many times. The chain employs TRBV9 and TRBJ2-1, with TRBD2 matching over 8 bases. The CDR3 is made up of 15 amino acids. Germline V lookup: CDR1 SGDLS, CDR2 YYNGEE. V shed 2 bases, J shed 4 bases, and the junction held 5 bases outside the gene matches. The CDR3 DNA is TGTGCCAGCAGCGTGGGGACTAGTCCATACAATGAGCAGTTCTTC. Translated, it gives CASSVGTSPYNEQFF.

The chain is built from TRBV11-3 and TRBJ2-3; 14 nucleotides line up with TRBD2. This CDR3 is built from 18 residues. The J segment lost 2 bases and the V segment lost 5 bases, leaving 9 bases of the junction unmatched. Per the germline V gene, CDR1 is SGHNT and CDR2 is YENEEA. The CDR3 loop reads CASSPGTSGSSNTDTQYF. CDR3 nucleotide sequence: TGTGCCAGCAGCCCCGGGACTAGCGGGAGCTCGAACACAGATACGCAGTATTTT.

This chain joins TRBV4-1 and TRBJ2-7; tentatively, D is TRBD1 (5 bases). The CDR3 consists of 15 residues. Trimming took off 1 base at V and 3 bases at J, with 13 bases between the two ends. Per germline, CDR1 MGHRA and CDR2 YSYEKL. The CDR3 sequence: CASSQAVTGVYEQYF. The CDR3 nucleotides read TGCGCCAGCAGCCAAGCCGTTACAGGAGTCTACGAGCAGTACTTC.

This clonotype has a handful of counts. The rearrangement uses TRBV28 and TRBJ2-1; weak D call: TRBD2 (6 bases). Germline CDR1 MDHEN, CDR2 SYDVKM. The CDR3 covers 15 residues. Trimming pared 7 bases from V and 5 bases from J, leaving 18 bases between. The CDR3 bases are TGTGCCAGCAACTGGGGGGAGACGACCAACAATGAGCAGTTCTTC. Amino acid sequence: CASNWGETTNNEQFF.

This clonotype appeared many times. J is TRBJ2-3 and V is TRBV12-3 or TRBV12-4; 12 nucleotides match TRBD2. The CDR3 sequence is 16 residues long. V trimming: 3 bases; J trimming: 3 bases; junction bases outside the gene matches: 4. The CDR3 sequence: CASSFGLAGFTDTQYF. The CDR3 region has the DNA TGTGCCAGCAGTTTTGGACTAGCGGGATTTACAGATACGCAGTATTTT.

This clonotype was seen ten or more times. The genes are TRBV4-3 and TRBJ2-1, with D maybe TRBD1 (5 bases). This CDR3 has 14 amino acids. Germline values: CDR1 LGHNA, CDR2 YSLEER. V shed 0 bases and J shed 5 bases, with 8 bases lying between them. CDR3 loop: CASSQDTGNNEQFF. CDR3 DNA: TGCGCCAGCAGCCAAGATACAGGCAACAATGAGCAGTTCTTC.

This clonotype was found many times. V usage is TRBV6-1 and J usage is TRBJ1-2; 9 bases map to TRBD1. The length of the CDR3 is 17 residues. Germline V lookup: CDR1 MNHNS, CDR2 SASEGT. Trimming at V came to 6 bases and at J to 5 bases, leaving 16 bases not matched to a gene. CDR3 in amino acids: CASSQSPSTGGIYGYTF. The CDR3 nucleotides read TGTGCCAGCAGCCAATCACCCTCGACAGGGGGAATTTATGGCTACACCTTC.

This clonotype appeared a few times. This sequence joins TRBV29-1 and TRBJ2-5; D is unclear. Germline lookup yields CDR1 SQVTM and CDR2 ANQGSEA. V lost 3 bases to trimming and J lost 5 bases, with 10 bases between them. The CDR3 runs to 12 residues. DNA of the CDR3: TGCAGCGTTGACAAGGGTATCGAGACCCAGTACTTC. Translation: CSVDKGIETQYF.

The rearrangement links TRBV9 to TRBJ1-6; D may be TRBD1 (5 bases). The CDR3 extends over 14 amino acids. The germline gives CDR1 SGDLS, CDR2 YYNGEE. Trimming took 3 bases from V and 7 from J, leaving 11 bases between them. CDR3: CASSAEAGNSPLHF. The CDR3, as DNA: TGTGCCAGCAGCGCAGAGGCAGGGAATTCACCCCTCCACTTT.

This clonotype was counted many times. The chain employs TRBV12-3 or TRBV12-4 and TRBJ2-3, with 8 nucleotides matching TRBD2. This CDR3 comprises 15 residues. V was clipped by 3 bases and J by 2 bases; unmatched bases: 4. This CDR3 reads CASSFGLALTDTQYF. CDR3 coding DNA: TGTGCCAGCAGTTTCGGACTAGCCCTCACAGATACGCAGTATTTT.

This clonotype was counted a few times. The chain has TRBV4-1 and TRBJ2-7; TRBD1 or TRBD2 may be the D gene (5 bases each). This CDR3 comprises 14 residues. Germline CDR1 reads MGHRA; CDR2 reads YSYEKL. V lost 4 bases and J 12 bases, leaving 22 bases between the germline ends. The DNA for the CDR3 is TGCGCCAGCAGCCCATACGGGACCACACAGGAACGGTACTTC. The encoded protein is CASSPYGTTQERYF.

The V call is TRBV4-1, the J call TRBJ2-4; 7 positions match TRBD1. Germline V gene lookup returns CDR1 MGHRA and CDR2 YSYEKL. CDR3 size: 14 residues. V gave up 3 bases and J gave up 5 bases; unmatched junction bases: 4. The CDR3 sequence is CASSQTGTQNIQYF. In DNA form, the CDR3 reads TGCGCCAGCAGCCAGACAGGGACCCAAAACATTCAGTACTTC.

As regards this clonotype: Sequence at one end of the junction differs from germline and may be a read error. J is TRBJ2-7 and V is TRBV11-1; D may be TRBD1 (5 bases). The germline V gene encodes CDR1 SGHAT and CDR2 FQDESV (reference sequence). This CDR3 comprises 15 residues. In DNA, the CDR3 is TGCGCCAGCAGCCAAGTAGGGGCGTCGGACTACGAGCAGTACTTC. Translating it yields CASSQVGASDYEQYF.

The J gene is TRBJ2-1, the V gene TRBV11-3, with D possibly TRBD1 on 6 matching bases. The V end was cut by 2 bases, the J end by 8 bases, with 16 bases between. The CDR3 consists of 15 residues. Germline CDR1 SGHNT, CDR2 YENEEA. For the CDR3, the DNA is TGTGCCAGCAGCTTATCGGGCAGGGGTTACGATGAGCAGTTCTTC. It yields the protein CASSLSGRGYDEQFF.

This chain connects TRBV15 to TRBJ2-1; D not certain. The germline gives CDR1 LNHNV, CDR2 YYDKDF (reference sequence). Trimming pared 1 base from V and 1 base from J, leaving 23 bases between. This CDR3 is 20 amino acids long. The CDR3 DNA sequence: TGTGCCACCAGCAGAGCCTCCGAGATAAAATATGGGTTTTCCTACAATGAGCAGTTCTTC. This gives the protein CATSRASEIKYGFSYNEQFF.

The sample holds many counts of this clonotype. V gene TRBV6-1 combines with J gene TRBJ1-6; D is undetermined. CDR3 length: 16 amino acids. Between the trimmed V and J ends, which lost 2 bases and 7 bases, there was a span of 15 bases. The germline V gene encodes CDR1 MNHNS and CDR2 SASEGT. As DNA, the CDR3 is TGTGCCAGCAGTGAACTGGGAGAAGAGGTGAATTCACCCCTCCACTTT. Translation gives CASSELGEEVNSPLHF.

This clonotype was seen ten or more times. The chain uses TRBV24-1 and TRBJ2-3; D is possibly TRBD1 or TRBD2 (7 bases each). Germline CDR1 reads KGHDR; CDR2 reads SFDVKD. V was trimmed by 7 bases and J by 1 base, leaving 17 bases between them. CDR3 size: 16 residues. This CDR3 reads CATSASGGGRTDTQYF. The CDR3 DNA reads TGTGCCACCAGCGCCTCAGGGGGGGGGCGCACAGATACGCAGTATTTT.

Many counts were recorded for this clonotype. This chain links TRBV6-1 with TRBJ2-3; D not resolved. Germline CDR1 is MNHNS and CDR2 is SASEGT. CDR3 length: 14 amino acids. V gave up 6 bases and J gave up 6 bases, with 16 bases separating them. In nucleotides, the CDR3 is TGTGCCAGCAGCCCGGGCCTCGCCTCGGATACGCAGTATTTT. Translated, it gives CASSPGLASDTQYF.

The chain couples TRBV4-2 to TRBJ2-5; 8 bases map to TRBD1. Germline V gene lookup returns CDR1 LGHNA and CDR2 YNFKEQ. The V segment lost 2 bases and the J segment 6 bases; nucleotides outside the gene matches: 8. This CDR3 is built from 15 residues. In DNA, the CDR3 is TGTGCCAGCAGCCAATCGACAGGGGTTCGGCAGACCCAGTACTTC. Translated: CASSQSTGVRQTQYF.

This clonotype was observed many times. The J gene is TRBJ1-4, the V gene TRBV12-3 or TRBV12-4; D not certain. V lost 2 bases and J lost 6, with 10 bases in between. This CDR3 has 14 amino acids. The DNA of the CDR3 is TGTGCCAGCAGTTTACGGCGAGGAGATGAAAAACTGTTTTTT. Translating it yields CASSLRRGDEKLFF.